This entry is about one T cell receptor (beta chain). Its antigen is not identified. The source of the sample is a study of regulatory T cells in long-lasting Graves disease. Study observations and caveats: Persistent disease exhibited a predilection for TRBV28, TRBJ1-2 and TRBJ2-5.

The time point was: persistent/refractory GD, antithyroid drugs over 5 years with positive TRAb. From PBMCs, RNA was extracted and then used to make the TCR library. Peripheral blood, roughly 8.1 milliliters of it, was drawn into EDTA tubes. This CDR3 is built from 14 residues. Trimming left V 3 bases short and J 0 bases short, with 8 bases between. Looked up from germline, CDR1 is KGHSH and CDR2 is LQKENI. Sequencing libraries for TCR beta were prepared with iRepertoire HTBI primers and Arm-PCR of CDR3 regions. TCRdb ran MiXCR on the multiplex PCR reads and lists one entry per CDR3 protein. The sample includes 390,000 or so distinct CDR3 sequences, roughly 24% of them seen just once.

The TCR originated in a woman aged 40-49 years with Graves disease. The rearrangement links TRBV18 to TRBJ1-1; the D is unclear. Sequenced material: peripheral blood mononuclear cells (PBMCs), taken when the disease was refractory, from a patient treated with antithyroid drugs. The CDR3 DNA is TGTGCCAGCTCACCCCAGACCCTGAACACTGAAGCTTTCTTT. This gives the protein CASSPQTLNTEAFF.